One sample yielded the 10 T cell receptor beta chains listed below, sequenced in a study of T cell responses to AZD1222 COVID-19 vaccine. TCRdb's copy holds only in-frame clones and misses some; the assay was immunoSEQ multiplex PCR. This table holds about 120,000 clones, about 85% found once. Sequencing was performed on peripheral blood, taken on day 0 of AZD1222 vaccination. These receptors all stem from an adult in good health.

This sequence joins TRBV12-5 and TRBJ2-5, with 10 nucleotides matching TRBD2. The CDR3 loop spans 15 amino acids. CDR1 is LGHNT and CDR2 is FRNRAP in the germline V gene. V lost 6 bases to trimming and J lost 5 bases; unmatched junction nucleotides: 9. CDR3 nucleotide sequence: TGTGCTAGTGGATCCAGCGGGGGGGCCTGGGAGACCCAGTACTTC. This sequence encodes CASGSSGGAWETQYF.

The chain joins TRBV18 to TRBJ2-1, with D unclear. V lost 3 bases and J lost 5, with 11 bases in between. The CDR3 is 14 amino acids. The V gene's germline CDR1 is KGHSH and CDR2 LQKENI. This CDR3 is CASSPWWVHNEQFF. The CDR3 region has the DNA TGTGCCAGCTCACCTTGGTGGGTTCACAATGAGCAGTTCTTC.

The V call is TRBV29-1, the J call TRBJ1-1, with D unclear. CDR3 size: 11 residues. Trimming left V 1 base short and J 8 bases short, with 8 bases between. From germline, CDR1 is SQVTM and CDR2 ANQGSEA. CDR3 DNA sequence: TGCAGCGTTGAAGTTATGGCGGAAGCTTTCTTT. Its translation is CSVEVMAEAFF. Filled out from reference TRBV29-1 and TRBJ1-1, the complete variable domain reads SAVISQKPSRDICQRGTSLTIQCQVDSQVTMMFWYRQQPGQSLTLIATANQGSEATYESGFVIDKFPISRPNLTFSTLTVSNMSPEDSSIYLCSVEVMAEAFFGQGTRLTVV.

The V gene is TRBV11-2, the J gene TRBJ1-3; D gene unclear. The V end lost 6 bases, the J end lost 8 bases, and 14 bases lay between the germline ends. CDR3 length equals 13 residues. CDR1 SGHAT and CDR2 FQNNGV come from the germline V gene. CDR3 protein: CASSALAEHTIYF. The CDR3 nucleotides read TGTGCCAGCAGTGCATTAGCCGAACACACCATATATTTT. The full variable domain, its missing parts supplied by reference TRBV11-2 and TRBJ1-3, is EAGVAQSPRYKIIEKRQSVAFWCNPISGHATLYWYQQILGQGPKLLIQFQNNGVVDDSQLPKDRFSAERLKGVDSTLKIQPAKLEDSAVYLCASSALAEHTIYFGEGSWLTVV.

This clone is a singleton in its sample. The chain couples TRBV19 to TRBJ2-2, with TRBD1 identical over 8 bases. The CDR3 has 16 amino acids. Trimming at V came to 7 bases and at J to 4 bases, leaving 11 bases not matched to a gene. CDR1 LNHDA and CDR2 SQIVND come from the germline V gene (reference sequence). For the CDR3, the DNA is TGTGCCAGTAACATGCAGGGGGCCTTGGGCACCGGGGAGCTGTTTTTT. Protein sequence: CASNMQGALGTGELFF.

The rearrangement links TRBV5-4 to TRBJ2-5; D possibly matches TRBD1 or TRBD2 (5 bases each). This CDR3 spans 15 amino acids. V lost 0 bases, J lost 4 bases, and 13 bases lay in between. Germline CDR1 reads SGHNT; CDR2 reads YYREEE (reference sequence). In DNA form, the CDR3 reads TGTGCCAGCAGCTTGGCGAGAGGGGAGCGAGAGACCCAGTACTTC. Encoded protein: CASSLARGERETQYF. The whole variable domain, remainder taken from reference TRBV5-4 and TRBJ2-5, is ETGVTQSPTHLIKTRGQQVTLRCSSQSGHNTVSWYQQALGQGPQFIFQYYREEENGRGNFPPRFSGLQFPNYSSELNVNALELDDSALYLCASSLARGERETQYFGPGTRLLVL.

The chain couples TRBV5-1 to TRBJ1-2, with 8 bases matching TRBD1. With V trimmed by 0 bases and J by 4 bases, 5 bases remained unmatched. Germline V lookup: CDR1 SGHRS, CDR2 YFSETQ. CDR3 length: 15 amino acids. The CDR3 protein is CASSLGGQGGYGYTF. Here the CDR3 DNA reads TGCGCCAGCAGCTTGGGAGGACAGGGAGGCTATGGCTACACCTTC.

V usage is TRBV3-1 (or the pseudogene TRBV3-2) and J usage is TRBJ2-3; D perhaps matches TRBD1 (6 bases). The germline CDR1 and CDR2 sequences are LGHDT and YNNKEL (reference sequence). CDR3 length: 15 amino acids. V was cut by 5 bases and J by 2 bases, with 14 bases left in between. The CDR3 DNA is TGTGCCAGCAGCTCCAGGGGAATCTACACAGATACGCAGTATTTT. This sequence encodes CASSSRGIYTDTQYF.

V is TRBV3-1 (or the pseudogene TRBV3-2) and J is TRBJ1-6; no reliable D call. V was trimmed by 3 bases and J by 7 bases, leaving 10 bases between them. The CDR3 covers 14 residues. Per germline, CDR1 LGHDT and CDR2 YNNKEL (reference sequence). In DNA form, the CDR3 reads TGTGCCAGCAGCCAGGGCAGCCTGAATTCACCCCTCCACTTT. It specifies CASSQGSLNSPLHF.

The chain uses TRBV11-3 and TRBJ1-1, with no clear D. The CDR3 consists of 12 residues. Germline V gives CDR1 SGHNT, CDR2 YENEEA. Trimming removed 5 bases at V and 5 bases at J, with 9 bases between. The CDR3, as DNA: TGTGCCAGCAGCCCTGGACCTACTGAAGCTTTCTTT. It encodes CASSPGPTEAFF.